These 9 T cell receptor beta chains were all obtained from the same sample, sequenced in a study of blood T cell repertoires in COVID-19. Here immunoSEQ multiplex PCR was the method, and the copy in TCRdb shows in-frame clones only, minus some. The table records over 200,000 clones, about 88% of them present only once. Sequencing was carried out using peripheral blood. These receptors were obtained from a middle-aged man with acute or convalescent COVID-19.

This clone appeared a few times. The chain is built from TRBV10-1 and TRBJ1-1, with D possibly matching TRBD1 (6 bases). CDR1 and CDR2 (germline): WNHNN, SYGVQD (reference sequence). CDR3 length: 13 amino acids. V was pared by 4 bases and J by 6 bases, with 12 bases between. CDR3 in amino acids: CASSVDRLAEAFF. CDR3 in DNA: TGCGCCAGCAGTGTCGACAGGCTCGCTGAAGCTTTCTTT.

The chain links TRBV7-2 to TRBJ1-1, with D possibly TRBD1 on 6 matching bases. The CDR3 contains 15 residues. V lost 2 bases and J 1 base, leaving 11 bases between the germline ends. Germline assignment: CDR1 SGHTA and CDR2 FQGNSA. CDR3: CASSLYTGTNTEAFF. CDR3 in DNA: TGTGCCAGCAGCTTATATACAGGGACGAACACTGAAGCTTTCTTT.

The chain is built from TRBV27 and TRBJ1-4; weak D call: TRBD1 (6 bases). The CDR3 consists of 15 residues. V lost 5 bases and J lost 2, with 12 bases in between. The germline V gene has CDR1 MNHEY and CDR2 SMNVEV (reference sequence). The CDR3 DNA is TGTGCCAGCAGTATAAGGGGGGGCACTAATGAAAAACTGTTTTTT. It specifies CASSIRGGTNEKLFF.

This clone was recorded a few times. This chain links TRBV4-2 with TRBJ1-2; D may be TRBD1 (6 bases). In germline, CDR1 is LGHNA, CDR2 YNFKEQ. CDR3 size: 16 residues. Trimming removed 1 base at V and 8 bases at J, with 20 bases between. The chain's CDR3 is CASSQAPTGDQGGYTF. The CDR3 region has the DNA TGTGCCAGCAGCCAAGCCCCGACAGGAGACCAAGGAGGCTACACCTTC.

V usage is TRBV11-2 and J usage is TRBJ2-1; the match to TRBD2 covers 8 bases. This CDR3 has 17 residues. After removal of 4 bases from V and 5 bases from J, the junction contained 13 bases not matched to a gene. CDR1 and CDR2 from the germline V gene are SGHAT and FQNNGV. CDR3 nucleotide sequence: TGTGCCAGCAGCTCGAGTTGGGGTCGGGGGGGGAACAATGAGCAGTTCTTC. Amino acids: CASSSSWGRGGNNEQFF.

This chain connects TRBV19 to TRBJ2-3; D remains unclear. Trimming took off 6 bases at V and 8 bases at J, with 15 bases between the two ends. In germline, CDR1 is LNHDA, CDR2 SQIVND (reference sequence). CDR3 length equals 13 residues. Here the CDR3 DNA reads TGTGCCAGTAGAACAAACGGCGTAGCTACGCAGTATTTT. It codes for CASRTNGVATQYF.

The gene calls are TRBV29-1 and TRBJ2-7; D is uncertain. Deletions cut 2 bases from V and 2 bases from J, with 10 bases between. The CDR3 has 13 amino acids. Germline loops: CDR1 SQVTM, CDR2 ANQGSEA. The CDR3 DNA follows: TGCAGCGTTGAACTTTCAGTCCCCTACGAGCAGTACTTC. Translating it yields CSVELSVPYEQYF.

Concerning this clone: At the DNA level, this CDR3 is encoded by other sequences in the same sample as well. The V and J genes are TRBV5-1 and TRBJ2-2; TRBD2 matches at 12 bases. With V trimmed by 4 bases and J by 4 bases, 2 bases remained unmatched. CDR1 and CDR2 from the germline V gene are SGHRS and YFSETQ. This CDR3 region has 15 residues. CDR3 sequence: CASSPGLAGTGELFF. The CDR3 DNA sequence: TGCGCCAGCAGCCCGGGACTAGCGGGCACCGGGGAGCTGTTTTTT.

This sequence joins TRBV2 and TRBJ2-7; possible D gene TRBD1, 6 bases. The V end was cut by 6 bases, the J end by 7 bases, with 19 bases between. The CDR3 is 14 amino acids. Germline V CDR1 and CDR2: SNHLY, FYNNEI. The CDR3 coding sequence is TGTGCCAGCAGCGGAACAGGGATTATTATGGAGCAGTACTTC. It codes for CASSGTGIIMEQYF. Full variable domain (rest looked up from reference TRBV2 and TRBJ2-7): EPEVTQTPSHQVTQMGQEVILRCVPISNHLYFYWYRQILGQKVEFLVSFYNNEISEKSEIFDDQFSVERPDGSNFTLKIRSTKLEDSAMYFCASSGTGIIMEQYFGPGTRLTVT.